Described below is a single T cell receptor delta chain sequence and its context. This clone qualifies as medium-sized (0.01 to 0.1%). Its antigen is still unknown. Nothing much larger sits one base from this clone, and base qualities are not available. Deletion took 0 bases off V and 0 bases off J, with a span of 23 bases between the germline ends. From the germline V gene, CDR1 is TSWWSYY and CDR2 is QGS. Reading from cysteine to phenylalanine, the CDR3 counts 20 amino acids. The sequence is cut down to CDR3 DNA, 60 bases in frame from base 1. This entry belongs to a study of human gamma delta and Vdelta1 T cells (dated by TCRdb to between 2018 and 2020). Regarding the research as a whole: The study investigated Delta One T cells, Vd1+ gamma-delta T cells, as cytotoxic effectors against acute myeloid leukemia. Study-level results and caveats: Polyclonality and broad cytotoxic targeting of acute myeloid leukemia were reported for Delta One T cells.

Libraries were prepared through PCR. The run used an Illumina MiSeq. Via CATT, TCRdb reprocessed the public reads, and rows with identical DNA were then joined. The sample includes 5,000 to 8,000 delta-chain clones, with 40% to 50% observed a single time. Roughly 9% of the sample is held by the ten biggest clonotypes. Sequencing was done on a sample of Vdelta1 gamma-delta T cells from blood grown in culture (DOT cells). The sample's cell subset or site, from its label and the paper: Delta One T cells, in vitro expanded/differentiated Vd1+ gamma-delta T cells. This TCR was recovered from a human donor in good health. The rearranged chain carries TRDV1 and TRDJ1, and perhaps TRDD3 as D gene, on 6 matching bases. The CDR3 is CALGELSPPNWDHYTDKLIF. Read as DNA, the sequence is TGTGCTCTTGGGGAACTGTCGCCTCCTAACTGGGACCATTACACCGATAAACTCATCTTT.